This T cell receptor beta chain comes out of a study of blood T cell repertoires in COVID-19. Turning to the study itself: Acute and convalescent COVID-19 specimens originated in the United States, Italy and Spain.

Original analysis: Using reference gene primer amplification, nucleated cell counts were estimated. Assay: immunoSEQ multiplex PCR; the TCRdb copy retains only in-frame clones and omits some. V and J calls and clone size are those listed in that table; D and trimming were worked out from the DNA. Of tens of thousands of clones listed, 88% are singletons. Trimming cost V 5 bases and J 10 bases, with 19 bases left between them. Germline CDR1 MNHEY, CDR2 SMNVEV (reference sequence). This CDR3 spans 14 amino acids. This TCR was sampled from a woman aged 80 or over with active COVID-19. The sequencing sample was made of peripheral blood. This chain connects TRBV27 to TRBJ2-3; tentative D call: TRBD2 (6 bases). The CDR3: CASSVKRDSRAQYF. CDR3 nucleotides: TGTGCCAGCAGTGTTAAACGGGACTCGCGTGCGCAGTATTTT.